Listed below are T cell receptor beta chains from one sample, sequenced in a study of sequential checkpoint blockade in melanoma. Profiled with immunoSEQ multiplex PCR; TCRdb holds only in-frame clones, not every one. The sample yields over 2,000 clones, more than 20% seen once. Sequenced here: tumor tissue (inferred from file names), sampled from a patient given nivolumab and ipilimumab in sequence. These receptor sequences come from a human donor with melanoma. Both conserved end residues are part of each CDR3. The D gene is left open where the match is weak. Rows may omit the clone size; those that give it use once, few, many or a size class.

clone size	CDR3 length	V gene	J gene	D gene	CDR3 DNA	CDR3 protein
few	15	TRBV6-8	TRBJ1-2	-	TGTGCCAGCAGTTACCCTACTGGGTCTGGTTGGTGGTACACCTTC	CASSYPTGSGWWYTF
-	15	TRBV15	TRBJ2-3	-	TGTGCCACCAGCAGAGATGGGGCCACCACAGATACGCAGTATTTT	CATSRDGATTDTQYF
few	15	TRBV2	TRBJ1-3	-	TGTGCCAGCAGGAAAGATATGACGTCTGGAAACACCATATATTTT	CASRKDMTSGNTIYF
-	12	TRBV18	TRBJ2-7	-	TGTGCCAGCTCACCACAGGGTAACGAGCAGTACTTC	CASSPQGNEQYF
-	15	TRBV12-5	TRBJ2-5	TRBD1	TGTGCTAGTGGTTTGCCCTTCGGGACAGGGGAGACCCAGTACTTC	CASGLPFGTGETQYF
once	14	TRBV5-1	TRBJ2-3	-	TGCGCCAGCAGCTTGGGAATGTCCTACGATACGCAGTATTTT	CASSLGMSYDTQYF
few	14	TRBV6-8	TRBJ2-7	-	TGTGCCAGCAGCCTGGGTTTGGGGCCTCCCGAGCAGTACTTC	CASSLGLGPPEQYF
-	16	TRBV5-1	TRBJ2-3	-	TGCGCCAGCAGCTCGACCCGGGACCAAGGGGCCGATACGCAGTATTTT	CASSSTRDQGADTQYF
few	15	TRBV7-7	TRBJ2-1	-	TGTGCCAGCTGCGGTGCGGGCGACTCCTACAATGAGCAGTTCTTC	CASCGAGDSYNEQFF
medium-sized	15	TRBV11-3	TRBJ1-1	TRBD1	TGTGCCAGCAGCTTAAGCGGGACAGGGAGAACTGAAGCTTTCTTT	CASSLSGTGRTEAFF